This TCR beta chain was identified during a study of blood T cell repertoires in COVID-19. Looking at the study overall: Specimens from acute and convalescent COVID-19 originated in the United States, Italy and Spain.

Study processing details: Quantification of nucleated cells was approximated via reference gene primer amplification. Data came from immunoSEQ multiplex PCR; TCRdb stores just in-frame clones and leaves some out. The V and J calls and clone size are taken from that table; D and trimming were inferred from the DNA. This table has approximately 670,000 clones, approximately 90% appearing once. Between the trimmed V and J ends, which lost 5 bases and 1 base, there was a span of 11 bases. The CDR3 runs 14 residues. CDR1 and CDR2 from the germline V gene are SGHTA and FQGNSA. The TCR was taken from a young woman with acute or convalescent COVID-19. This chain links TRBV7-2 with TRBJ1-1, with no clear D. Sequencing input: peripheral blood. The CDR3 region has the DNA TGTGCCAGCAGCCCCCGAGCGGGGAACACTGAAGCTTTCTTT. It is translated as CASSPRAGNTEAFF.